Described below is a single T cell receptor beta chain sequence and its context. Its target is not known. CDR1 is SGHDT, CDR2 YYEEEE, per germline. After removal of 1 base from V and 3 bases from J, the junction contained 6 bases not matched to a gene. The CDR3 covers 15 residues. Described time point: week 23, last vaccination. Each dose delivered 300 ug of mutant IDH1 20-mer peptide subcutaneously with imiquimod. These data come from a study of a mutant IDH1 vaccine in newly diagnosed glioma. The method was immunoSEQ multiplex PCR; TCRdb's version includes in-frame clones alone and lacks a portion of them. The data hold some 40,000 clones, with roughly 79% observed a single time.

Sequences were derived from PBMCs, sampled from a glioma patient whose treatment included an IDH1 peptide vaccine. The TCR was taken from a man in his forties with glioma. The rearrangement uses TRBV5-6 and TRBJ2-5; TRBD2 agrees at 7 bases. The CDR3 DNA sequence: TGTGCCAGCAGCTTGTTTTGGCTAGCGGAAGAGACCCAGTACTTC. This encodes CASSLFWLAEETQYF.